This T cell receptor beta chain was recorded in a study of cytomegalovirus exposure and HLA in healthy donors. Study-wide results and caveats: In presence/absence analyses, roughly uniform sequencing depth across donors was assumed. The study carried out a later analysis of TCR beta sequences. It associated 15,000 to 20,000 of them with specific HLA alleles at a false discovery rate of 0.05.

Researchers ran the PCR with 60 Vbeta and 13 Jbeta primers. Assay: immunoSEQ multiplex PCR; the TCRdb copy retains only in-frame clones and omits some. The sample includes some 200,000 clones, 79% of them seen just once. Germline trimming cut 6 bases from V and 4 bases from J; bases unmatched to any gene: 13. The CDR3 is made up of 16 amino acids. The germline gives CDR1 SGHRS, CDR2 YFSETQ. Turning to this clone: The antigen is undetermined.

The sequencing input was PBMCs. This clonotype was sampled from a male donor in good health and CMV-seropositive. J is TRBJ1-2 and V is TRBV5-1; 9 bases align to TRBD1. CDR3 DNA sequence: TGCGCCAGCACCTATTCTCTTATGGGACAGGGCTATGGCTACACCTTC. Translation: CASTYSLMGQGYGYTF. Using reference TRBV5-1 and TRBJ1-2 for the parts outside the CDR3, the full variable domain is KAGVTQTPRYLIKTRGQQVTLSCSPISGHRSVSWYQQTPGQGLQFLFEYFSETQRNKGNFPGRFSGRQFSNSRSEMNVSTLELGDSALYLCASTYSLMGQGYGYTFGSGTRLTVV.